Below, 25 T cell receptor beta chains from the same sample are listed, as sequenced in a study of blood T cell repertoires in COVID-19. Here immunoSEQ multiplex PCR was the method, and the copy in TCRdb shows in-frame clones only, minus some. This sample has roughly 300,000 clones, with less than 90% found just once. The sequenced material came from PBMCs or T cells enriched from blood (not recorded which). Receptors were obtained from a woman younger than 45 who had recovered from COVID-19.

Here the CDR3 DNA reads TGTGCCAGCAGCGAGGGGACTTTGACGCAGTTCTTC. Amino acids: CASSEGTLTQFF. The rearrangement links TRBV6-5 to TRBJ2-1; tentatively, D is TRBD2 (6 bases). With 6 bases removed from V and 12 bases from J, the gap between germline ends came to 15 bases. The CDR3 is made up of 12 amino acids. Germline values: CDR1 MNHEY, CDR2 SVGAGI.

CDR3 protein: CASSQGGPGFKSYNSPLHF. CDR3 nucleotide sequence: TGTGCCAGCAGCCAAGGGGGCCCGGGCTTCAAATCCTATAATTCACCCCTCCACTTT. This chain links TRBV3-1 (or the pseudogene TRBV3-2) with TRBJ1-6, with D perhaps TRBD1 (5 bases). CDR3 length: 19 residues. Germline V gene sequence: CDR1 LGHDT, CDR2 YNNKEL (reference sequence). V was clipped by 1 base and J by 1 base, with 17 bases between them.

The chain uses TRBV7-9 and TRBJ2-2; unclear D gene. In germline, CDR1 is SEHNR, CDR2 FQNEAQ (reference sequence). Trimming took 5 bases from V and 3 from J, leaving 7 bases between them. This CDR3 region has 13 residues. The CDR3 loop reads CASSLLDTGELFF. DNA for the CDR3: TGTGCCAGCAGCCTATTGGACACCGGGGAGCTGTTTTTT.

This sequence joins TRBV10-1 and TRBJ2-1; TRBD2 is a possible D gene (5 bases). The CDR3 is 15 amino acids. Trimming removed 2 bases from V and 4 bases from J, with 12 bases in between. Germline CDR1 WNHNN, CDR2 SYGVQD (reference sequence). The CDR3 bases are TGCGCCAGCAGTGAGGGAGCGGTGGGATACAATGAGCAGTTCTTC. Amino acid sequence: CASSEGAVGYNEQFF.

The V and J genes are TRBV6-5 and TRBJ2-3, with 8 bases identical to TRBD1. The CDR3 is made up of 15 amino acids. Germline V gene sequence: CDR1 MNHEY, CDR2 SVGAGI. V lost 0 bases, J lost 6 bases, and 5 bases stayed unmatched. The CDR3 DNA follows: TGTGCCAGCAGTTACTCTGGGCAGGGGGCGGATACGCAGTATTTT. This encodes CASSYSGQGADTQYF.

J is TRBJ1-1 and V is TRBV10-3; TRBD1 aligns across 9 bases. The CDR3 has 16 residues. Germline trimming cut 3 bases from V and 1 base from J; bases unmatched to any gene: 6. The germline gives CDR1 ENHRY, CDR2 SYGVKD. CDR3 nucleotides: TGTGCCATCAGTGAAAAAGGGACAGGGAGGAACACTGAAGCTTTCTTT. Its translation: CAISEKGTGRNTEAFF.

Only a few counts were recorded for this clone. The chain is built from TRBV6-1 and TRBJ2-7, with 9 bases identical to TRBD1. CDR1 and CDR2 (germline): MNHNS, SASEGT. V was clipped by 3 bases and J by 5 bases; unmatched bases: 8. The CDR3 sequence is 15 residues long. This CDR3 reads CASSDPGQGLHEQYF. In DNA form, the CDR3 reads TGTGCCAGCAGTGACCCCGGACAGGGGCTCCACGAGCAGTACTTC.

This chain's CDR3 is CASSPFSGGSAYEQYF. CDR3 nucleotide sequence: TGTGCCAGCTCACCCTTTTCGGGGGGGAGTGCCTACGAGCAGTACTTC. The rearrangement joins TRBV18 to TRBJ2-7; 8 bases are shared with TRBD2. CDR1 KGHSH and CDR2 LQKENI come from the germline V gene. Trimming took 3 bases from V and 2 from J; bases not matched to a gene: 9. This CDR3 contains 16 residues. The full variable domain, rest sourced from reference TRBV18 and TRBJ2-7, is NAGVMQNPRHLVRRRGQEARLRCSPMKGHSHVYWYRQLPEEGLKFMVYLQKENIIDESGMPKERFSAEFPKEGPSILRIQQVVRGDSAAYFCASSPFSGGSAYEQYFGPGTRLTVT.

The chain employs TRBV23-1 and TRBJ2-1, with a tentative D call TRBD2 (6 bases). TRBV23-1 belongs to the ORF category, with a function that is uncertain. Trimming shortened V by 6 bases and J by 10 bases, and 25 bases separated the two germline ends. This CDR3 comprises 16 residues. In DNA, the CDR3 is TGCGCCAGCAGCCTCCTTGGGGGGAGTTCCGTACGGGAGCAGTTCTTC. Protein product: CASSLLGGSSVREQFF.

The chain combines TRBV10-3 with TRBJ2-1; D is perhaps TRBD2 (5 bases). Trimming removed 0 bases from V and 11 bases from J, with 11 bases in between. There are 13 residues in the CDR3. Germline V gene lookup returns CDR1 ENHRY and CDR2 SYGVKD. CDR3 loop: CAISESGDYQQFF. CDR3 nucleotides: TGTGCCATCAGTGAGTCAGGAGACTACCAGCAGTTCTTC.

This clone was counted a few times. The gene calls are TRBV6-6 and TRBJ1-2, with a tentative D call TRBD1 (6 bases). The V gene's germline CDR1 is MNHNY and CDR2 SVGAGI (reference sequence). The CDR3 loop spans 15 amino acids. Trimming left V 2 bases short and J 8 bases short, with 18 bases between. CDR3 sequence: CASSYLGDTGEGYTF. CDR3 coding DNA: TGTGCCAGCAGTTACCTAGGGGACACGGGTGAGGGCTACACCTTC.

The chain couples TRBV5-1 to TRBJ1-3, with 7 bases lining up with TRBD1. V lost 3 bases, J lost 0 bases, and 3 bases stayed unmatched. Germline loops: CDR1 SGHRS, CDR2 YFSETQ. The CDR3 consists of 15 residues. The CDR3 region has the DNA TGCGCCAGCAGCTCACAGGGGAACTCTGGAAACACCATATATTTT. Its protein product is CASSSQGNSGNTIYF. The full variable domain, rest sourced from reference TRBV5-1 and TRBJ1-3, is KAGVTQTPRYLIKTRGQQVTLSCSPISGHRSVSWYQQTPGQGLQFLFEYFSETQRNKGNFPGRFSGRQFSNSRSEMNVSTLELGDSALYLCASSSQGNSGNTIYFGEGSWLTVV.

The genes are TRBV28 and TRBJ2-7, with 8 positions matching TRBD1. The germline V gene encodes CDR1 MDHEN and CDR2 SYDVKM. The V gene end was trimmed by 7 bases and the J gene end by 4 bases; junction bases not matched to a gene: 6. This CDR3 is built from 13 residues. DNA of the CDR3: TGTGCCAGCATAAGGACAGGGTCGTACGAGCAGTACTTC. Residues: CASIRTGSYEQYF.

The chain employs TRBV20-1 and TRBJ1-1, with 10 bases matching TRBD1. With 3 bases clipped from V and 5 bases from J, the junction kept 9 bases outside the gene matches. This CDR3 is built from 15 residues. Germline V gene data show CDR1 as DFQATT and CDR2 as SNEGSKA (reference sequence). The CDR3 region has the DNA TGCAGTGCTAGTCGGGACAGGGGCGCGAGTACTGAAGCTTTCTTT. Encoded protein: CSASRDRGASTEAFF.

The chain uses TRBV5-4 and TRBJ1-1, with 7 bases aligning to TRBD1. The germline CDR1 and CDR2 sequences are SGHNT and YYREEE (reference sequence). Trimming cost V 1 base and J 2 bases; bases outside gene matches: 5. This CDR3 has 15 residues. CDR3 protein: CASSLSPGGNTEAFF. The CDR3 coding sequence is TGTGCCAGCAGCTTGTCCCCAGGGGGAAACACTGAAGCTTTCTTT.

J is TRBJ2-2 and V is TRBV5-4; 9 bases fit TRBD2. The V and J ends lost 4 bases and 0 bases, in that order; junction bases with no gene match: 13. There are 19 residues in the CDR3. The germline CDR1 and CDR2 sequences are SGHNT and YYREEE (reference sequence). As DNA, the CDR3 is TGTGCCAGCAGCCCGGGGCTTGCTAGCGGGATTCCGAACACCGGGGAGCTGTTTTTT. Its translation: CASSPGLASGIPNTGELFF. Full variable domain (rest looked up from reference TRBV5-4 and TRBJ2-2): ETGVTQSPTHLIKTRGQQVTLRCSSQSGHNTVSWYQQALGQGPQFIFQYYREEENGRGNFPPRFSGLQFPNYSSELNVNALELDDSALYLCASSPGLASGIPNTGELFFGEGSRLTVL.

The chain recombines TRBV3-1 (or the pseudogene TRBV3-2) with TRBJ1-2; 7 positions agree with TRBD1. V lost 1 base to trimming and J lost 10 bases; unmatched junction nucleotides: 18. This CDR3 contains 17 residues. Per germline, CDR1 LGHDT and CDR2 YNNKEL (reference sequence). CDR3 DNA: TGTGCCAGCAGCCAAGTTACCTATGACAGGGTCCCCAAGGCCTACACCTTC. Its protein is CASSQVTYDRVPKAYTF.

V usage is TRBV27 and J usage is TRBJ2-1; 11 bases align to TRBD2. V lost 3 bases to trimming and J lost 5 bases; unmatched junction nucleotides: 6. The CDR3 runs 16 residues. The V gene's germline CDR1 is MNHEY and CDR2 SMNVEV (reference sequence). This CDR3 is CASSFGLAGPNNEQFF. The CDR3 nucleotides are TGTGCCAGCAGTTTTGGACTAGCGGGCCCCAACAATGAGCAGTTCTTC.

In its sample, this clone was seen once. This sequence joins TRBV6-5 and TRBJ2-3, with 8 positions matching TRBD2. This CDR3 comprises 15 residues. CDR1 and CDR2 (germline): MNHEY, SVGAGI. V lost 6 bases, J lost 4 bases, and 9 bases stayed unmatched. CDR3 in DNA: TGTGCCAGCAGCATCGGGGGGGCCTATGCAGATACGCAGTATTTT. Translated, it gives CASSIGGAYADTQYF.

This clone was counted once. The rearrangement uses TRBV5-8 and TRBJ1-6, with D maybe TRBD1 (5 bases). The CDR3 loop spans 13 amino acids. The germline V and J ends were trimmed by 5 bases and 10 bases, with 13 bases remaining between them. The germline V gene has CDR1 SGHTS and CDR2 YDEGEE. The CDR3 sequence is CASSVLTDSPLHF. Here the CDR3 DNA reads TGTGCCAGCAGTGTGTTGACAGACTCACCCCTCCACTTT. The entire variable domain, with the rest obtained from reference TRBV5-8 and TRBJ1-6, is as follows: EAGVTQSPTHLIKTRGQQATLRCSPISGHTSVYWYQQALGLGLQFLLWYDEGEERNRGNFPPRFSGRQFPNYSSELNVNALELEDSALYLCASSVLTDSPLHFGNGTRLTVT.

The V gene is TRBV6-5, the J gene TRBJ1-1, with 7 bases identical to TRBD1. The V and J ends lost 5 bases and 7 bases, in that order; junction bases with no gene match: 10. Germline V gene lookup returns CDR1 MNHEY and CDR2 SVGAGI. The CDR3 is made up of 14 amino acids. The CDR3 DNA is TGTGCCAGCAGTCCGACAGGGCCGAGGCTTGAAGCTTTCTTT. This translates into CASSPTGPRLEAFF.

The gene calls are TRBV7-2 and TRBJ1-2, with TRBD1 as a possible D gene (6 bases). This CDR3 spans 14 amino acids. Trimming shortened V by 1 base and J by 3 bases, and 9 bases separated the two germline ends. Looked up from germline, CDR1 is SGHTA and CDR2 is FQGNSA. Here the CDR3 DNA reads TGTGCCAGCAGCTTAGACGGGACATACTATGGCTACACCTTC. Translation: CASSLDGTYYGYTF. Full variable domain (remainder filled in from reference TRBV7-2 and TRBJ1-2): GAGVSQSPSNKVTEKGKDVELRCDPISGHTALYWYRQSLGQGLEFLIYFQGNSAPDKSGLPSDRFSAERTGGSVSTLTIQRTQQEDSAVYLCASSLDGTYYGYTFGSGTRLTVV.

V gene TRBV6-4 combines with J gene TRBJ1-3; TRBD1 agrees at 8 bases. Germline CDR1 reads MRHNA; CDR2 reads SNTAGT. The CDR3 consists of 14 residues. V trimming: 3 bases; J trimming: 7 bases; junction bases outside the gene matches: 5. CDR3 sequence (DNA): TGTGCCAGCAGTGAGGGACAGGTTCGTAACACCATATATTTT. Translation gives CASSEGQVRNTIYF.

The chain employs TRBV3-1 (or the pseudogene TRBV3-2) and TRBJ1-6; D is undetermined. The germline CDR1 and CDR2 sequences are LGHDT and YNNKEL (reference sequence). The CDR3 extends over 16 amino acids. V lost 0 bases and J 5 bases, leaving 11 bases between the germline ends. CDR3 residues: CASSQDWAVNNSPLHF. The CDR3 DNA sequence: TGTGCCAGCAGCCAAGATTGGGCAGTCAATAATTCACCCCTCCACTTT.

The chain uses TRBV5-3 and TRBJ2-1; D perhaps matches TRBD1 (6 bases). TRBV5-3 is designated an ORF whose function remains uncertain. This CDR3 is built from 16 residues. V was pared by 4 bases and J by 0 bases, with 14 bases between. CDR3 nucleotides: TGTGCCAGAAGCCCAGGACAGTCGAGCTCCTACAATGAGCAGTTCTTC. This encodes CARSPGQSSSYNEQFF.